A selection of T cell receptor beta chains follows, all from one sample in a study of CD8 T cells in Susac syndrome. TCRdb re-called the immunoSEQ multiplex PCR reads with MiXCR, one entry per CDR3 protein. The repertoire has roughly 330,000 distinct CDR3 sequences, 92% of them found once; the top ten carry approximately 0.065%. Material for sequencing was CD4+ T cells from PBMCs. The origin of the receptors is a human donor with multiple sclerosis. Both conserved end residues are part of each CDR3. A D gene is named only where the DNA matches it firmly. Size values are once, few and many counts, or a class for expanded clones, and some rows have none.

V gene: TRBV2; D gene: TRBD2; clone size: once; J gene: TRBJ2-7; CDR3 protein: CASRLAGDPYEQYF; CDR3 DNA: TGTGCCAGCAGGCTAGCGGGGGACCCCTACGAGCAGTACTTC
V gene: TRBV9; D gene: NA; clone size: NA; J gene: TRBJ2-3; CDR3 protein: CASSPQIITDTQYF; CDR3 DNA: TGTGCCAGCAGCCCCCAGATCATCACAGATACGCAGTATTTT
V gene: TRBV7-7; D gene: NA; clone size: NA; J gene: TRBJ1-1; CDR3 protein: CASSPLRGRENTEAFF; CDR3 DNA: TGTGCTAGCAGCCCCCTCCGGGGCAGAGAGAACACTGAAGCTTTCTTT
V gene: TRBV9; D gene: NA; clone size: NA; J gene: TRBJ2-3; CDR3 protein: CASSGRIPTDTQYF; CDR3 DNA: TGTGCCAGCAGCGGCCGGATACCCACAGATACGCAGTATTTT
V gene: TRBV5-4; D gene: NA; clone size: NA; J gene: TRBJ2-3; CDR3 protein: CASSSSRGRGTDTQYF; CDR3 DNA: TGTGCCAGCAGCTCTTCGAGGGGTCGGGGCACAGATACGCAGTATTTT
V gene: TRBV12-5; D gene: NA; clone size: NA; J gene: TRBJ2-7; CDR3 protein: CASDRWGRPYEQYF; CDR3 DNA: TGTGCTAGTGACAGATGGGGACGGCCCTACGAGCAGTACTTC
V gene: TRBV7-6; D gene: NA; clone size: NA; J gene: TRBJ2-7; CDR3 protein: CASSLVLQAEQYF; CDR3 DNA: TGTGCCAGCAGCTTAGTGCTGCAGGCCGAGCAGTACTTC
V gene: TRBV29-1; D gene: NA; clone size: NA; J gene: TRBJ2-3; CDR3 protein: CSVSRGGTDTQYF; CDR3 DNA: TGCAGCGTTAGTAGAGGCGGAACAGATACGCAGTATTTT
V gene: TRBV12-3/TRBV12-4; D gene: NA; clone size: once; J gene: TRBJ2-1; CDR3 protein: CASSFSGTETANEQFF; CDR3 DNA: TGTGCCAGCAGTTTTTCCGGGACTGAGACCGCAAATGAGCAGTTCTTC
V gene: TRBV19; D gene: TRBD1; clone size: NA; J gene: TRBJ1-1; CDR3 protein: CASKDRGNTEAFF; CDR3 DNA: TGTGCCAGTAAGGACAGGGGGAACACTGAAGCTTTCTTT
V gene: TRBV6-5; D gene: TRBD1; clone size: few; J gene: TRBJ1-4; CDR3 protein: CASSYMGQGKEKLFF; CDR3 DNA: TGTGCCAGCAGTTACATGGGACAGGGAAAAGAAAAACTGTTTTTT
V gene: TRBV3-1; D gene: TRBD1; clone size: NA; J gene: TRBJ1-6; CDR3 protein: CASSQDGWDRGNSPLHF; CDR3 DNA: TGTGCCAGCAGCCAAGATGGATGGGACAGGGGTAATTCACCCCTCCACTTT
V gene: TRBV7-2; D gene: TRBD2; clone size: NA; J gene: TRBJ2-7; CDR3 protein: CASSSYTSGRGPYEQYF; CDR3 DNA: TGTGCCAGCAGCTCATATACTAGCGGGAGAGGGCCCTACGAGCAGTACTTC
V gene: TRBV5-4; D gene: TRBD1; clone size: NA; J gene: TRBJ2-1; CDR3 protein: CASSITGGREQFF; CDR3 DNA: TGTGCCAGCAGCATAACAGGGGGCCGGGAGCAGTTCTTC
V gene: TRBV14; D gene: NA; clone size: NA; J gene: TRBJ2-3; CDR3 protein: CASSQRTTRTDTQYF; CDR3 DNA: TGTGCCAGCAGCCAACGGACAACGAGAACGGATACGCAGTATTTT
V gene: TRBV3-1; D gene: NA; clone size: NA; J gene: TRBJ1-2; CDR3 protein: CASSVGRGATGYGYTF; CDR3 DNA: TGTGCCAGCAGCGTTGGACGGGGGGCAACTGGCTATGGCTACACCTTC
V gene: TRBV9; D gene: TRBD2; clone size: NA; J gene: TRBJ2-3; CDR3 protein: CASSVGTSGTDTQYF; CDR3 DNA: TGTGCCAGCAGCGTAGGGACTAGCGGGACAGATACGCAGTATTTT
V gene: TRBV6-2/TRBV6-3; D gene: NA; clone size: NA; J gene: TRBJ1-2; CDR3 protein: CASHGGALGYTF; CDR3 DNA: TGTGCCAGTCACGGGGGCGCCCTGGGCTACACCTTC
V gene: TRBV20-1; D gene: TRBD2; clone size: once; J gene: TRBJ2-5; CDR3 protein: CSARDYSAGGQETQYF; CDR3 DNA: TGCAGTGCTAGAGATTATTCGGCGGGGGGGCAAGAGACCCAGTACTTC
V gene: TRBV7-2; D gene: TRBD2; clone size: few; J gene: TRBJ2-7; CDR3 protein: CASSFSAGVREQYF; CDR3 DNA: TGTGCCAGCAGCTTCTCCGCGGGAGTGCGGGAGCAGTACTTC
V gene: TRBV2; D gene: TRBD2; clone size: NA; J gene: TRBJ2-3; CDR3 protein: CASSEGAGGPIDTQYF; CDR3 DNA: TGTGCCAGCAGTGAAGGAGCGGGAGGGCCTATAGATACGCAGTATTTT
V gene: TRBV5-4; D gene: TRBD2; clone size: once; J gene: TRBJ2-5; CDR3 protein: CASQRVGGAIETQYF; CDR3 DNA: TGTGCCAGCCAGCGGGTCGGGGGGGCCATAGAGACCCAGTACTTC
V gene: TRBV2; D gene: NA; clone size: NA; J gene: TRBJ1-2; CDR3 protein: CASKGGTNYGYTF; CDR3 DNA: TGTGCCAGCAAGGGGGGGACTAACTATGGCTACACCTTC
V gene: TRBV6-2/TRBV6-3; D gene: NA; clone size: NA; J gene: TRBJ1-5; CDR3 protein: CASSRQRFNQPQHF; CDR3 DNA: TGTGCCAGCAGTCGACAGAGGTTTAATCAGCCCCAGCATTTT
V gene: TRBV7-6; D gene: NA; clone size: NA; J gene: TRBJ1-2; CDR3 protein: CASTRGNNYGYTF; CDR3 DNA: TGTGCCAGCACCCGGGGGAATAACTATGGCTACACCTTC
V gene: TRBV30; D gene: TRBD2; clone size: NA; J gene: TRBJ2-7; CDR3 protein: CAWSVPSGSVRSEQYF; CDR3 DNA: TGTGCCTGGAGTGTACCGAGCGGGAGCGTTCGCAGCGAGCAGTACTTC
V gene: TRBV2; D gene: NA; clone size: NA; J gene: TRBJ2-7; CDR3 protein: CASRPLRAVNEQYF; CDR3 DNA: TGTGCCAGCCGCCCTCTGAGAGCCGTAAACGAGCAGTACTTC
V gene: TRBV7-9; D gene: NA; clone size: NA; J gene: TRBJ1-1; CDR3 protein: CASSLDRGGYTEAFF; CDR3 DNA: TGTGCCAGCAGCTTAGATCGGGGAGGGTACACTGAAGCTTTCTTT
V gene: TRBV12-3/TRBV12-4; D gene: NA; clone size: NA; J gene: TRBJ2-7; CDR3 protein: CASSSALSASYEQYF; CDR3 DNA: TGTGCCAGCAGCTCGGCCCTTAGCGCCTCCTACGAGCAGTACTTC
V gene: TRBV7-2; D gene: TRBD1; clone size: NA; J gene: TRBJ2-3; CDR3 protein: CASSSTGQGPYTQYF; CDR3 DNA: TGTGCCAGCAGCTCTACGGGACAGGGGCCTTATACGCAGTATTTT
V gene: TRBV20-1; D gene: NA; clone size: NA; J gene: TRBJ1-5; CDR3 protein: CSASGGGRNQPQHF; CDR3 DNA: TGCAGTGCTAGTGGGGGGGGGCGCAATCAGCCCCAGCATTTT
V gene: TRBV6-1; D gene: NA; clone size: NA; J gene: TRBJ1-3; CDR3 protein: CASSATPSGNTIYF; CDR3 DNA: TGTGCCAGCAGTGCGACACCCTCTGGAAACACCATATATTTT
V gene: TRBV6-5; D gene: NA; clone size: NA; J gene: TRBJ2-1; CDR3 protein: CASSYSWERSSYNEQFF; CDR3 DNA: TGTGCCAGCAGTTACTCGTGGGAGCGTAGCTCCTACAATGAGCAGTTCTTC
V gene: TRBV2; D gene: NA; clone size: NA; J gene: TRBJ1-6; CDR3 protein: CASKEVTDSPLHF; CDR3 DNA: TGTGCCAGCAAGGAAGTCACAGATTCACCCCTCCACTTT
V gene: TRBV29-1; D gene: TRBD2; clone size: NA; J gene: TRBJ2-7; CDR3 protein: CSVALGGTAYEQYF; CDR3 DNA: TGCAGCGTCGCCCTGGGAGGGACCGCCTACGAGCAGTACTTC
V gene: TRBV3-1; D gene: NA; clone size: NA; J gene: TRBJ2-7; CDR3 protein: CASSLRPWDSYEQYF; CDR3 DNA: TGCGCCAGCAGCCTCCGCCCCTGGGACTCCTACGAGCAGTACTTC
V gene: TRBV6-5; D gene: NA; clone size: NA; J gene: TRBJ2-7; CDR3 protein: CASSYSGGRRYEQYF; CDR3 DNA: TGTGCCAGCAGTTACTCGGGTGGAAGGCGGTACGAGCAGTACTTC
V gene: TRBV20-1; D gene: TRBD1; clone size: NA; J gene: TRBJ2-7; CDR3 protein: CSASGTGGPRFSYEQYF; CDR3 DNA: TGCAGTGCTTCCGGGACAGGGGGTCCAAGATTCTCCTACGAGCAGTACTTC
V gene: TRBV5-6; D gene: TRBD2; clone size: once; J gene: TRBJ2-3; CDR3 protein: CASSSTGTSRTDTQYF; CDR3 DNA: TGTGCCAGCAGCTCAACCGGGACTAGCCGCACAGATACGCAGTATTTT
V gene: TRBV30; D gene: TRBD2; clone size: NA; J gene: TRBJ2-1; CDR3 protein: CAWDRDYSYNEQFF; CDR3 DNA: TGTGCCTGGGACCGGGACTACTCCTACAATGAGCAGTTCTTC
V gene: TRBV5-6; D gene: NA; clone size: NA; J gene: TRBJ1-5; CDR3 protein: CASNVHLNQPQHF; CDR3 DNA: TGTGCCAGCAACGTCCACCTCAATCAGCCCCAGCATTTT
V gene: TRBV7-6; D gene: TRBD2; clone size: NA; J gene: TRBJ2-7; CDR3 protein: CASSLGGLAAPYEQYF; CDR3 DNA: TGTGCCAGCAGCTTAGGGGGACTAGCAGCACCCTACGAGCAGTACTTC